This record looks at one TCR beta chain sequence and its context. Antigen: not known. Method: immunoSEQ multiplex PCR; TCRdb's copy keeps in-frame clones and lacks some. The sample consists of 110,000 to 150,000 clones, under 95% of them appearing once. The sample is drawn from a study of T cell responses to AZD1222 COVID-19 vaccine. Findings and caveats of the study: At baseline, seropositivity was found in only six or seven AZD1222 recipients. With dominance at 160-218 and 743-854, vaccine-associated CD4 TCRs spanned spike.

Germline V gives CDR1 MNHEY, CDR2 SVGAGI. The CDR3 extends over 15 amino acids. With 4 bases clipped from V and 3 bases from J, the junction kept 5 bases outside the gene matches. Sequenced here: peripheral blood, sampled 28 days after the second AZD1222 dose. This sequence joins TRBV6-5 and TRBJ1-5; 8 bases line up with TRBD1. The origin of this receptor is an adult who received the AZD1222 COVID-19 vaccine. In DNA, the CDR3 is TGTGCCAGCAGTTTCCAGGGGGCTCCCAATCAGCCCCAGCATTTT. Residues: CASSFQGAPNQPQHF.